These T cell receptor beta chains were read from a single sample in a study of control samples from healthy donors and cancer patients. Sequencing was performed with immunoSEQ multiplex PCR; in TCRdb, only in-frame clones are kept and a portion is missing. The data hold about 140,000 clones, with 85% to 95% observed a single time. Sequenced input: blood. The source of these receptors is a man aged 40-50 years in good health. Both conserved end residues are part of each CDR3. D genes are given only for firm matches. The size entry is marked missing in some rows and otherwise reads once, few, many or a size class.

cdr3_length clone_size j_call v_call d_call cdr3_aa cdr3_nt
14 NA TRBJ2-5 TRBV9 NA CASSVSGTQETQYF TGTGCCAGCAGCGTTAGCGGAACGCAAGAGACCCAGTACTTC
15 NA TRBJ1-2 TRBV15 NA CATSRHNRDPYGYTF TGTGCCACCAGCAGGCACAACAGGGACCCCTATGGCTACACCTTC
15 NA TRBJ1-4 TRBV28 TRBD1 CASSIRDRVKEKLFF TGTGCCAGCAGTATCCGGGACAGGGTGAAAGAAAAACTGTTTTTT
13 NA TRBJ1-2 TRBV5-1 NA CASSQPDSYGYTF TGCGCCAGCAGCCAACCGGACAGCTATGGCTACACCTTC
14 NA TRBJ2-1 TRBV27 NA CASSLSWSSDEQFF TGTGCCAGCAGTTTATCATGGAGCTCCGATGAGCAGTTCTTC
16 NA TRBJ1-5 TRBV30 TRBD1 CAWRPTGGLSNQPQHF TGTGCCTGGAGACCCACAGGGGGCTTAAGCAATCAGCCCCAGCATTTT
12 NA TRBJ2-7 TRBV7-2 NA CASSQTDYEQYF TGTGCCAGCAGTCAGACTGACTACGAGCAGTACTTC
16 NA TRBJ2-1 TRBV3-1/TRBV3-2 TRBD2 CASSPLSGRGYNEQFF TGTGCCAGCAGCCCCCTCAGCGGGAGGGGGTACAATGAGCAGTTCTTC
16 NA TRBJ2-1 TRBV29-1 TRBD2 CSVEDRRGGSRNEQFF TGCAGCGTTGAAGATCGCCGGGGGGGCAGCAGGAATGAGCAGTTCTTC
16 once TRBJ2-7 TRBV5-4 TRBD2 CASSLVVSAGSHEQYF TGTGCCAGCAGCTTGGTTGTCTCAGCGGGAAGCCACGAGCAGTACTTC
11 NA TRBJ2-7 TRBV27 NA CASRGREEQYF TGTGCCAGCAGGGGGCGCGAAGAGCAGTACTTC
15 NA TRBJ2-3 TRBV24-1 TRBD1 CATSDRDRLTDTQYF TGTGCCACCAGTGACCGGGACAGGTTAACAGATACGCAGTATTTT
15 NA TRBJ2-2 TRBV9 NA CASSVVGRGTGELFF TGTGCCAGCAGCGTAGTAGGCAGGGGCACCGGGGAGCTGTTTTTT
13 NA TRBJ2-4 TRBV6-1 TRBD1 CASSENPGQGQYF TGTGCCAGCAGTGAAAACCCGGGACAGGGTCAGTACTTC
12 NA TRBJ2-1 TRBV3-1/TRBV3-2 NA CASSHQDNEQFF TGTGCCAGCAGCCATCAGGACAATGAGCAGTTCTTC
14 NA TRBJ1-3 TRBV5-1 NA CASSLGEGYNTIYF TGCGCCAGCAGCTTGGGAGAGGGATATAACACCATATATTTT
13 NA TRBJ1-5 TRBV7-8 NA CASSLGVGQPQHF TGTGCCAGCAGCCTGGGGGTGGGTCAGCCCCAGCATTTT
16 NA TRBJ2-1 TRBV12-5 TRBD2 CASGLIGTSNSNEQFF TGTGCTAGTGGTTTGATAGGGACTAGCAACTCGAATGAGCAGTTCTTC
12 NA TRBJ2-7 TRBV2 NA CASRRDMDEQYF TGTGCCAGCAGGAGGGATATGGACGAGCAGTACTTC
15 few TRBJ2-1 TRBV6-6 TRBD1 CASGEGDRAYNEQFF TGTGCCAGCGGGGAAGGGGACAGGGCTTACAATGAGCAGTTCTTC
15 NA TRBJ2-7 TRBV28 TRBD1 CASRPLIGGFYEQYF TGTGCCAGCAGACCCCTTATAGGGGGCTTCTACGAGCAGTACTTC
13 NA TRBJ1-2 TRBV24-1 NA CATSVGTNYGYTF TGTGCCACCAGTGTCGGGACAAACTATGGCTACACCTTC
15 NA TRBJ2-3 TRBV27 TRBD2 CASSWGLAGTDTQYF TGTGCCAGCAGTTGGGGCCTAGCGGGTACAGATACGCAGTATTTT
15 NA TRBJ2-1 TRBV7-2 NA CASSFRGYPFNEQFF TGTGCCAGCAGCTTTCGGGGGTACCCCTTTAATGAGCAGTTCTTC
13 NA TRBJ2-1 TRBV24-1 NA CATAGPKRNEQFF TGTGCCACGGCAGGGCCCAAGAGGAATGAGCAGTTCTTC
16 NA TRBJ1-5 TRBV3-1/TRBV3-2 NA CASSQAGGYSNQPQHF TGTGCCAGCAGCCAAGCGGGGGGGTATAGCAATCAGCCCCAGCATTTT
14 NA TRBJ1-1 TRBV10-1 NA CASSESGVGDEAFF TGCGCCAGCAGTGAGTCGGGCGTTGGGGATGAAGCTTTCTTT
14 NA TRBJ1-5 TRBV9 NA CASRAGGGNQPQHF TGTGCCAGCCGCGCGGGGGGGGGCAATCAGCCCCAGCATTTT
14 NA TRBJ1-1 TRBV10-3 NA CAIRSRINEAEAFF TGTGCCATCAGGAGCAGAATCAATGAGGCGGAAGCTTTCTTT